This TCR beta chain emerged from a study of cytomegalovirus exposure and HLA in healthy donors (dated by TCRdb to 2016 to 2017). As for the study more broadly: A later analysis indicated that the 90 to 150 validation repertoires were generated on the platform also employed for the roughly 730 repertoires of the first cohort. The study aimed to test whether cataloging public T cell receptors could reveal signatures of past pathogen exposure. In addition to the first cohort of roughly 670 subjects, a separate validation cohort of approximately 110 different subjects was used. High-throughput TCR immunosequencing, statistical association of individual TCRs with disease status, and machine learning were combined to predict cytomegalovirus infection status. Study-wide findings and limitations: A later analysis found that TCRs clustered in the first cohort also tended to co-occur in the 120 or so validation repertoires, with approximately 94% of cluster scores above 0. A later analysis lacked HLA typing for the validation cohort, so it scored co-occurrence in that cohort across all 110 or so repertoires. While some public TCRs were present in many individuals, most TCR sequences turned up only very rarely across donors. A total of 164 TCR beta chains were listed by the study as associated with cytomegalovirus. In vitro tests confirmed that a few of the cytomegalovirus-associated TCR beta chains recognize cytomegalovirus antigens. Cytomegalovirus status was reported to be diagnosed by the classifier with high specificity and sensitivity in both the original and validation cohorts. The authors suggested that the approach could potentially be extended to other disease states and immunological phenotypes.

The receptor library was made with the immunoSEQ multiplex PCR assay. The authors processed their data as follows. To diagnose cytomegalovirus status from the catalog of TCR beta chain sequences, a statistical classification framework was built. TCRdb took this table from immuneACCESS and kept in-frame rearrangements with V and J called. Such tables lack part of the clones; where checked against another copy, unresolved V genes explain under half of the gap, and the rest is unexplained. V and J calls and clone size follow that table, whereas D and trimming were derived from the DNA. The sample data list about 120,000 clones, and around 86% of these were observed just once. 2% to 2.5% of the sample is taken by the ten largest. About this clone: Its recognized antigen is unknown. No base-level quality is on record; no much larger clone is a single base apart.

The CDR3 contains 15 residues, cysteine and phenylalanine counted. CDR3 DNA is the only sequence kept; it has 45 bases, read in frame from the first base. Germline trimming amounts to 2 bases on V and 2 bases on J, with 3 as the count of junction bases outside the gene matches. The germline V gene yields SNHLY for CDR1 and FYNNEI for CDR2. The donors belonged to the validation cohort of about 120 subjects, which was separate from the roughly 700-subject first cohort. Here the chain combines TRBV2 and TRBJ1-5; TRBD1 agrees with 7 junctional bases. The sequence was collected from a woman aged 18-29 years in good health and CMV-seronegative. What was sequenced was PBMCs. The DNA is TGTGCCAGCAGTGAAAAGGGGGCGGGCAATCAGCCCCAGCATTTT. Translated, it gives CASSEKGAGNQPQHF.